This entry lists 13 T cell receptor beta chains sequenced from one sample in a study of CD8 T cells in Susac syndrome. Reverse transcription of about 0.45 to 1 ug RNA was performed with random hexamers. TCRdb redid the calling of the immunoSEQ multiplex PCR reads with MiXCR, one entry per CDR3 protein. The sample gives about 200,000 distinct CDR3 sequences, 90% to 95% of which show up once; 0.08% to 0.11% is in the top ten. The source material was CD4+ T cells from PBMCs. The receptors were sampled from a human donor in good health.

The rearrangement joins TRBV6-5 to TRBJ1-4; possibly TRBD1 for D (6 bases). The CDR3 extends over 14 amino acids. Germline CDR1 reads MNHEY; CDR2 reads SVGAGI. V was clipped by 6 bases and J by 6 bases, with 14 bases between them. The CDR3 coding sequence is TGTGCCAGCAGCCCAGGGGATAGGGATGAAAAACTGTTTTTT. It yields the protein CASSPGDRDEKLFF.

The CDR3 DNA is TGCAGCGGGTCTAGCTCCTACAATGAGCAGTTCTTC. Protein product: CSGSSSYNEQFF. The rearrangement links TRBV29-1 to TRBJ2-1; no definite D call. The CDR3 totals 12 residues. V gave up 7 bases and J gave up 0 bases, with 7 bases separating them. The germline gives CDR1 SQVTM, CDR2 ANQGSEA.

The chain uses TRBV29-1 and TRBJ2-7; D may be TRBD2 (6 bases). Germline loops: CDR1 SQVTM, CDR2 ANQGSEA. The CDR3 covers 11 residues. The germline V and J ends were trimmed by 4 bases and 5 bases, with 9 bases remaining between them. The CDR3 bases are TGCAGCGTTGGAGGGGAGGACGAGCAGTACTTC. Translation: CSVGGEDEQYF.

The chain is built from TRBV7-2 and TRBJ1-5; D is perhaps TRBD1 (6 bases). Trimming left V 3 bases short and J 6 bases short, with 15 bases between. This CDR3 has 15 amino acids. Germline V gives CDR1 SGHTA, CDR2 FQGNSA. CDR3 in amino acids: CASSFTGLGTQPQHF. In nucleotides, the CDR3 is TGTGCCAGCAGCTTCACAGGGTTGGGCACTCAGCCCCAGCATTTT.

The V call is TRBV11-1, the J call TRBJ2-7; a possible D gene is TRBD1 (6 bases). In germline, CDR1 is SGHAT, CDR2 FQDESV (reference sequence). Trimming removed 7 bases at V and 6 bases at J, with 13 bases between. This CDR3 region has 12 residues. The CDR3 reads CASTNRVGEQYV. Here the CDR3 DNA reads TGTGCCAGCACGAACAGGGTTGGCGAGCAGTACGTC.

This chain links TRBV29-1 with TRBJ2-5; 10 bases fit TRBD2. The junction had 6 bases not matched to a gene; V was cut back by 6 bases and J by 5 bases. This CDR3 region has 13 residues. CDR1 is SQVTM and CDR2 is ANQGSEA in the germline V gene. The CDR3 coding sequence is TGCAGCGTCCGGACTAGCGGAGGGGAGACCCAGTACTTC. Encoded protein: CSVRTSGGETQYF.

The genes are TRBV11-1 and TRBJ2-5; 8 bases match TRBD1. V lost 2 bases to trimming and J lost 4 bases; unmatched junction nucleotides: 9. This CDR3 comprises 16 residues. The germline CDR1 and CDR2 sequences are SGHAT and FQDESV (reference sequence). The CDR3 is CASSLRSGGKGETQYF. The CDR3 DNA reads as TGTGCCAGCAGCTTAAGGTCAGGGGGCAAAGGAGAGACCCAGTACTTC.

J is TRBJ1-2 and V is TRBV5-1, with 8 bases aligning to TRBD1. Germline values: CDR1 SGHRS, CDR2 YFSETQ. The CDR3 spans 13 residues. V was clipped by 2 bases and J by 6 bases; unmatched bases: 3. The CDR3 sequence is CASSFRGPDGYTF. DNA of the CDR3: TGCGCCAGCAGCTTCAGGGGGCCTGATGGCTACACCTTC.

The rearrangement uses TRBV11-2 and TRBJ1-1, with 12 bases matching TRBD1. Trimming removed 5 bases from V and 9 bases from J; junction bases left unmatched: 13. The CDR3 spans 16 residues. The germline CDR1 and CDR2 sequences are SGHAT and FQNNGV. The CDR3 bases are TGTGCCAGCAGCCCAACATATCCGGGACAGGGGGCGAAAGCTTTCTTT. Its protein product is CASSPTYPGQGAKAFF.

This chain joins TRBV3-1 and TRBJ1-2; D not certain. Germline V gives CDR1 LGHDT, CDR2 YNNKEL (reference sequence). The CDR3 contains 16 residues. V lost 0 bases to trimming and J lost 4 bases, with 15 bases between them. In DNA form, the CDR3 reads TGTGCCAGCAGCCAAGAATGGTCTCAAAGTCGCTATGGCTACACCTTC. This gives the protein CASSQEWSQSRYGYTF. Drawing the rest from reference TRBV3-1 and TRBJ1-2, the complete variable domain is DTAVSQTPKYLVTQMGNDKSIKCEQNLGHDTMYWYKQDSKKFLKIMFSYNNKELIINETVPNRFSPKSPDKAHLNLHINSLELGDSAVYFCASSQEWSQSRYGYTFGSGTRLTVV.

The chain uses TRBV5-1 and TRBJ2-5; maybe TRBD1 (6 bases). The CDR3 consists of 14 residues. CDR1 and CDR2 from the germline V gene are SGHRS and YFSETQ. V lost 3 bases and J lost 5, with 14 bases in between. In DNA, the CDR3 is TGCGCCAGCAGCTCACAGGGAGTAGGCGAGACCCAGTACTTC. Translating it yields CASSSQGVGETQYF. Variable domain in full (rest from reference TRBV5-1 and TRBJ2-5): KAGVTQTPRYLIKTRGQQVTLSCSPISGHRSVSWYQQTPGQGLQFLFEYFSETQRNKGNFPGRFSGRQFSNSRSEMNVSTLELGDSALYLCASSSQGVGETQYFGPGTRLLVL.

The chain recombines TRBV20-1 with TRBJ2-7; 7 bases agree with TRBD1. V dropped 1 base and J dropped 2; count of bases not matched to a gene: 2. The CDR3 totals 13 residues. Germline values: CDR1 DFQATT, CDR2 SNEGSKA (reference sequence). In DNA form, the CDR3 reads TGCAGTGCTAGAGCGGACAGGACCTACGAGCAGTACTTC. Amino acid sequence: CSARADRTYEQYF.

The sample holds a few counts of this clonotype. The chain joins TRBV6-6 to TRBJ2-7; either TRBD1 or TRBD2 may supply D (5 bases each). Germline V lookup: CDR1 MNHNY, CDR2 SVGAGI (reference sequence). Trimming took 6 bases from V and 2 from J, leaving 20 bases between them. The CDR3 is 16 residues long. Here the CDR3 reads CASRFPTGTRTYEQYF. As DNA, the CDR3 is TGTGCCAGCAGGTTTCCTACGGGGACGCGGACCTACGAGCAGTACTTC.